This T cell receptor (beta chain) was found in a study of siplizumab effects on memory and regulatory T cells (dated by TCRdb to about 2019). Broadly, across the study: The study examined how the anti-CD2 antibody siplizumab affects alloreactive T-cell subsets in allogeneic mixed lymphocyte reactions built from human PBMCs. The paper as a whole reports these results and caveats: Siplizumab significantly lowered the cumulative frequency of alloreactive sequences that could be traced to unstimulated CD4+ memory T cells. About 75-96% of proliferating CD4+ or CD8+ clones could not be given a naive or memory phenotype. Because sequences below about 10^-5 frequency were poorly captured, only a minor fraction of alloreactive clones could be mapped to unstimulated subsets. Whether proliferating Tregs from siplizumab cultures actually had suppressive function was not functionally confirmed. Greater diversity appeared to be present in unstimulated naive T cells than in memory T cells, and a substantial contribution to the alloresponse seemed to be made by naive cells. Among mappable alloreactive CD4+ clones, an average Treg-derived fraction of roughly 71% was observed with siplizumab, compared with approximately 25% in control reactions.

CDR3 length: 15 amino acids, cysteine to phenylalanine. Just CDR3 DNA is preserved here, 45 bases in frame from base 1. The CDR1 and CDR2 encoded by the germline V gene (reference sequence) are SGHKS and YYEKEE. V is trimmed back by 4 bases and J by 6 bases, and the junction contains 7 bases that no gene match accounts for. Sorted unstimulated T cells and proliferating T cells recovered from mixed lymphocyte reactions underwent TCRbeta CDR3 sequencing. Fresh whole blood from over 8 HLA-typed healthy donors was used to isolate PBMCs. To map where alloreactive clones came from, CD4+ regulatory T cells in the unstimulated state were FACS-sorted. Receptor libraries were prepared by the immunoSEQ multiplex PCR assay. The deep sequencing platform assayed approximately 10^5 TCR templates per sample. Genomic DNA extracted from sorted T cells was used for TCRbeta CDR3 sequencing. On the study's bioinformatics: Clonal analysis of TCRbeta CDR3 data was done in the R programming language. Unstimulated samples were compared with post-reaction CFSE-low samples to define alloreactive CD4+ and CD8+ clones. Regulatory or non-regulatory origin was assigned to alloreactive CD4+ clones by matching of sequences to sorted unstimulated Treg and non-Treg repertoires. TCRdb provides this immuneACCESS table in a form limited to in-frame rearrangements. Some clones are lacking; in checked studies, under half of them reflect an unresolved V gene, and why the rest are absent is not known. The V and J calls and clone size are taken from that table; D and trimming were inferred from the DNA. The sample includes some 100,000 clones, with about 91% observed a single time. Roughly 0.78% of the sample is in the top ten clones.

Comments on this clone: Its antigen target is currently unknown. Per-nucleotide qualities are absent, and no much larger clonotype sits a single base away.

The sample was Tregs sorted from blood. Recombination connected TRBV5-5 to TRBJ2-3; 11 of the junction bases match TRBD2. The receptor's source is a human donor in good health. CDR3 region: CASSHPRTSGDTQYF. The sequenced DNA: TGTGCCAGCAGCCACCCCCGGACTAGCGGGGATACGCAGTATTTT. The entire variable domain, with the stretches around the CDR3 drawn from the reference TRBV5-5 and TRBJ2-3 proteins, is DAGVTQSPTHLIKTRGQQVTLRCSPISGHKSVSWYQQVLGQGPQFIFQYYEKEERGRGNFPDRFSARQFPNYSSELNVNALLLGDSALYLCASSHPRTSGDTQYFGPGTRLTVL.